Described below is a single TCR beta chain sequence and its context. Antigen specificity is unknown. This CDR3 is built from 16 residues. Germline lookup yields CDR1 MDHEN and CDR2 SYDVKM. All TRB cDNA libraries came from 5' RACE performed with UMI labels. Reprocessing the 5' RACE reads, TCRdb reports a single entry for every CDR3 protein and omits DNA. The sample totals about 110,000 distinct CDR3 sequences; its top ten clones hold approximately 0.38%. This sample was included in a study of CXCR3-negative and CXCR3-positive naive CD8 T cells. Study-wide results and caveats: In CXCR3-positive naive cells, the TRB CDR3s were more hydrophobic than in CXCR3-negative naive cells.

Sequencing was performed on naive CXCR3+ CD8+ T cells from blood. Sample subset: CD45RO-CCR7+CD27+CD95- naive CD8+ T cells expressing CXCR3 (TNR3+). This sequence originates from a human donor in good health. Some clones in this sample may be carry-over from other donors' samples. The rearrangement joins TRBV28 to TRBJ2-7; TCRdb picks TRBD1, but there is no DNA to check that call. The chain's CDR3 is CASSITRGRDSYEQYF.